The 19 T cell receptor beta chains below come from one sample, sequenced in a study of blood T cell repertoires in COVID-19. Clones were sequenced by immunoSEQ multiplex PCR, and TCRdb holds only the in-frame ones, with some missing. The data contain around 300,000 clones, around 91% of them singletons. The sequenced sample consisted of PBMCs or T cells enriched from blood (not recorded which). The receptors shown here come from a woman aged 18-29 years with acute COVID-19.

The chain combines TRBV5-4 with TRBJ2-1; 11 bases fit TRBD2. J lost 6 bases, V lost 4 bases, and 3 bases had no gene match. This CDR3 spans 14 amino acids. Germline loops: CDR1 SGHNT, CDR2 YYREEE (reference sequence). CDR3 sequence: CASSIGLAGNEQFF. CDR3 nucleotide sequence: TGTGCCAGCAGCATAGGACTAGCGGGCAATGAGCAGTTCTTC. Full variable domain (rest looked up from reference TRBV5-4 and TRBJ2-1): ETGVTQSPTHLIKTRGQQVTLRCSSQSGHNTVSWYQQALGQGPQFIFQYYREEENGRGNFPPRFSGLQFPNYSSELNVNALELDDSALYLCASSIGLAGNEQFFGPGTRLTVL.

The chain is built from TRBV6-1 and TRBJ2-2; 10 nucleotides align to TRBD2. The CDR3 is 15 amino acids. Per the germline V gene, CDR1 is MNHNS and CDR2 is SASEGT. With 2 bases clipped from V and 3 bases from J, the junction kept 0 bases outside the gene matches. CDR3 bases: TGTGCCAGCAGTGAACTAGCGGGAGACACCGGGGAGCTGTTTTTT. Protein: CASSELAGDTGELFF.

The CDR3 sequence is CASSDTRTGNNEQFF. CDR3 bases: TGTGCCAGCAGCGATACAAGGACAGGAAACAATGAGCAGTTCTTC. The V call is TRBV11-3, the J call TRBJ2-1; 7 bases line up with TRBD1. The CDR3 is 15 amino acids. V shed 5 bases and J 5 bases; nucleotides not matched to a gene: 9. Germline assignment: CDR1 SGHNT and CDR2 YENEEA.

The chain links TRBV28 to TRBJ1-2, with D tentatively TRBD1 (6 bases). The length of the CDR3 is 14 residues. The V end was cut by 7 bases, the J end by 0 bases, with 12 bases between. Germline V CDR1 and CDR2: MDHEN, SYDVKM. The CDR3 reads CASTTGSTNYGYTF. CDR3 DNA sequence: TGTGCCAGCACTACAGGGTCAACTAACTATGGCTACACCTTC.

The chain employs TRBV14 and TRBJ2-2, with D tentatively TRBD2 (6 bases). The CDR3 is 17 residues long. Germline V gene lookup returns CDR1 SGHDN and CDR2 FVKESK. Between the trimmed V and J ends, which lost 4 bases and 0 bases, there was a span of 15 bases. The CDR3 DNA reads TGTGCCAGCAGCCGTGGCTGGGACTTTTCGAACACCGGGGAGCTGTTTTTT. Protein: CASSRGWDFSNTGELFF.

This chain joins TRBV2 and TRBJ2-7; 8 nucleotides line up with TRBD2. CDR1 and CDR2 (germline): SNHLY, FYNNEI. The CDR3 is 15 amino acids. The V segment lost 5 bases and the J segment 0 bases; nucleotides outside the gene matches: 6. This chain's CDR3 is CASSPTSGASYEQYF. The CDR3, as DNA: TGTGCCAGCAGTCCAACTAGCGGTGCCTCCTACGAGCAGTACTTC.

The CDR3 DNA reads as TGCAGTGCTAGTGTGAGACAGGGCACTGAAGCTTTCTTT. Protein product: CSASVRQGTEAFF. The gene calls are TRBV20-1 and TRBJ1-1; 7 nucleotides align to TRBD1. Germline V gene lookup returns CDR1 DFQATT and CDR2 SNEGSKA (reference sequence). The CDR3 has 13 amino acids. The V and J ends lost 3 bases and 4 bases, in that order; junction bases with no gene match: 5.

The chain is built from TRBV27 and TRBJ2-7, with 11 bases lining up with TRBD1. This CDR3 contains 14 residues. The germline gives CDR1 MNHEY, CDR2 SMNVEV (reference sequence). After removal of 4 bases from V and 3 bases from J, the junction contained 2 bases not matched to a gene. The CDR3 protein is CASSSGTGGYEQYF. The CDR3, as DNA: TGTGCCAGCAGTTCGGGGACAGGGGGCTACGAGCAGTACTTC.

The chain carries TRBV9 and TRBJ2-1, with 8 bases lining up with TRBD2. Germline lookup yields CDR1 SGDLS and CDR2 YYNGEE. This CDR3 is 16 amino acids long. The trim removed 0 bases at V and 0 bases at J, leaving 2 bases unmatched. The CDR3 bases are TGTGCCAGCAGCGTAGCGGGGGGGGCCTCCTACAATGAGCAGTTCTTC. Translating gives CASSVAGGASYNEQFF.

V is TRBV27 and J is TRBJ2-1, with TRBD1 identical over 9 bases. Germline loops: CDR1 MNHEY, CDR2 SMNVEV (reference sequence). The CDR3 runs to 13 residues. Here the CDR3 reads CAITGGASGEQFF. The CDR3 DNA reads as TGTGCGATCACAGGGGGCGCGTCTGGTGAGCAGTTCTTC.

The chain joins TRBV11-3 to TRBJ2-1; possibly TRBD2 for D (7 bases). In germline, CDR1 is SGHNT, CDR2 YENEEA. The CDR3 length is 17 residues. The V and J ends lost 0 bases and 5 bases respectively, with 17 bases between them. CDR3 amino acids: CASSLDYGGPPHNEQFF. The CDR3 DNA sequence: TGTGCCAGCAGCTTAGACTACGGGGGGCCTCCCCACAATGAGCAGTTCTTC.

This rearrangement joins TRBV14 to TRBJ2-7; 7 bases map to TRBD1. V shed 2 bases, J shed 5 bases, and the junction held 3 bases outside the gene matches. This CDR3 comprises 13 residues. Per germline, CDR1 SGHDN and CDR2 FVKESK. The CDR3 DNA is TGTGCCAGCAGCCAACGACAGGGCCACGAGCAGTACTTC. Amino acid sequence: CASSQRQGHEQYF.

The rearrangement uses TRBV7-6 and TRBJ1-1; D gene ambiguous. Looked up from germline, CDR1 is SGHVS and CDR2 is FNYEAQ. There are 13 residues in the CDR3. V was shortened by 2 bases and J by 11 bases, with 15 bases between the two germline ends. CDR3 coding DNA: TGTGCCAGCAGCTTAAGGACGACGGGGAACGCTTTCTTT. Amino acid sequence: CASSLRTTGNAFF.

J is TRBJ1-5 and V is TRBV20-1; D is uncertain. Germline assignment: CDR1 DFQATT and CDR2 SNEGSKA (reference sequence). The CDR3 consists of 14 residues. V was shortened by 3 bases and J by 10 bases, with 19 bases between the two germline ends. CDR3 amino acids: CSASLQEGLGPQHF. Written as DNA, the CDR3 is TGCAGTGCTAGTCTCCAGGAGGGCCTAGGTCCCCAGCATTTT.

This chain joins TRBV3-1 (or the pseudogene TRBV3-2) and TRBJ2-7; 7 bases are a match to TRBD2. The CDR3 is made up of 19 amino acids. Germline V gives CDR1 LGHDT, CDR2 YNNKEL (reference sequence). With 4 bases clipped from V and 0 bases from J, the junction kept 18 bases outside the gene matches. This CDR3 reads CASSPGTWASGTYSYEQYF. The CDR3 region has the DNA TGTGCCAGCAGCCCGGGGACCTGGGCTAGCGGCACTTACTCCTACGAGCAGTACTTC.

This chain connects TRBV28 to TRBJ1-2; D possibly corresponds to TRBD1 (6 bases). Germline values: CDR1 MDHEN, CDR2 SYDVKM. V was pared by 3 bases and J by 5 bases, with 13 bases between. CDR3 length: 14 amino acids. CDR3 coding DNA: TGTGCCAGCAGTTTTGTGGACAGCTTTTATGGCTACACCTTC. This gives the protein CASSFVDSFYGYTF.

This rearrangement joins TRBV7-2 to TRBJ1-4; D gene uncertain. The V and J ends lost 0 bases and 7 bases respectively, with 15 bases between them. In germline, CDR1 is SGHTA, CDR2 FQGNSA. The CDR3 runs 16 residues. The chain's CDR3 is CASSLAGAGIGEKLFF. CDR3 nucleotides: TGTGCCAGCAGCTTAGCGGGAGCTGGGATCGGTGAAAAACTGTTTTTT.

The chain recombines TRBV19 with TRBJ2-1; D unclear. V shed 6 bases and J shed 10 bases, with 13 bases lying between them. Germline CDR1 reads LNHDA; CDR2 reads SQIVND (reference sequence). The CDR3 is made up of 12 amino acids. The CDR3, as DNA: TGTGCCAGTAGGACAATCAATGGGGAGCAGTTCTTC. Protein sequence: CASRTINGEQFF.

The chain joins TRBV30 to TRBJ2-3, with D possibly TRBD2 on 5 matching bases. V was pared by 1 base and J by 2 bases, with 10 bases between. CDR1 is GTSNPN and CDR2 is SVGIG in the germline V gene (reference sequence). The CDR3 is 14 residues long. CDR3 amino acids: CAWSGRSITDTQYF. In DNA, the CDR3 is TGTGCCTGGAGTGGGAGGTCTATCACAGATACGCAGTATTTT. The full variable domain, in which reference TRBV30 and TRBJ2-3 provide the parts outside the CDR3, is SQTIHQWPATLVQPVGSPLSLECTVEGTSNPNLYWYRQAAGRGLQLLFYSVGIGQISSEVPQNLSASRPQDRQFILSSKKLLLSDSGFYLCAWSGRSITDTQYFGPGTRLTVL.